Following are 18 T cell receptor beta chains from one sample sequenced in a study of blood T cell repertoires in COVID-19. Using immunoSEQ multiplex PCR, the repertoire was profiled, and TCRdb retains in-frame clones only, with some absent. The sample gives around 500,000 clones, around 85% of which show up once; 8% to 9.5% is in the top ten. Sequenced sample: PBMCs or T cells enriched from blood (not recorded which). The source of these receptors is a woman aged 55-69 years who had recovered from COVID-19.

There are a few counts of this clone. The chain is built from TRBV19 and TRBJ1-1; D is unresolved. CDR1 and CDR2 (germline): LNHDA, SQIVND (reference sequence). V lost 10 bases to trimming and J lost 0 bases, with 18 bases between them. CDR3 size: 15 residues. CDR3 loop: CATIRIGLLNTEAFF. As DNA, the CDR3 is TGTGCCACCATCCGGATAGGACTCTTGAACACTGAAGCTTTCTTT.

The chain couples TRBV5-6 to TRBJ1-6; D uncertain. Trimming removed 0 bases at V and 5 bases at J, with 9 bases between. From germline, CDR1 is SGHDT and CDR2 YYEEEE. This CDR3 is built from 15 residues. CDR3 sequence: CASSLGGNHNSPLHF. Here the CDR3 DNA reads TGTGCCAGCAGCTTGGGCGGGAATCATAATTCACCCCTCCACTTT.

The CDR3 here is CASSLGQSGGSPLHF. The CDR3 bases are TGTGCCAGCAGTCTCGGACAGAGCGGTGGTTCACCCCTCCACTTT. V and J are TRBV2 and TRBJ1-6, with D possibly TRBD1 on 6 matching bases. Between the trimmed V and J ends, which lost 5 bases and 9 bases, there was a span of 17 bases. Germline CDR1 reads SNHLY; CDR2 reads FYNNEI. This CDR3 is 15 amino acids long.

The V and J genes are TRBV27 and TRBJ1-2; D possibly corresponds to TRBD1 (5 bases). Germline-derived CDR1 and CDR2 are MNHEY and SMNVEV (reference sequence). Between the trimmed V and J ends, which lost 5 bases and 3 bases, there was a span of 22 bases. The CDR3 extends over 17 amino acids. The CDR3 spells CASSPIGLDKLDYGYTF. The CDR3 DNA sequence: TGTGCCAGCAGTCCCATTGGCTTGGACAAGCTTGACTATGGCTACACCTTC.

The chain is built from TRBV11-2 and TRBJ1-2; 9 bases match TRBD1. This CDR3 has 15 residues. Germline CDR1 SGHAT, CDR2 FQNNGV. The V gene end was trimmed by 4 bases and the J gene end by 2 bases; junction bases not matched to a gene: 5. This chain's CDR3 is CASSSQGAANYGYTF. The CDR3 DNA reads TGTGCCAGCAGCTCACAGGGGGCTGCCAACTATGGCTACACCTTC.

The J gene is TRBJ2-7, the V gene TRBV5-1; 12 bases match TRBD2. The V gene end was trimmed by 3 bases and the J gene end by 3 bases; junction bases not matched to a gene: 7. Germline lookup yields CDR1 SGHRS and CDR2 YFSETQ. The length of the CDR3 is 16 residues. CDR3 sequence reads: CASSSTSGGTVYEQYF. CDR3 sequence (DNA): TGCGCCAGCAGCTCAACTAGCGGGGGGACCGTCTACGAGCAGTACTTC.

The sample holds one count of this clone. The chain has TRBV4-1 and TRBJ2-3; 7 bases align to TRBD1. Unmatched junction bases numbered 13, after V lost 1 base and J lost 3 bases. Germline CDR1 reads MGHRA; CDR2 reads YSYEKL. CDR3 length: 18 residues. In DNA, the CDR3 is TGCGCCAGCAGCCAAGGATCCTGGAAAGGGGGCAAAACAGATACGCAGTATTTT. Translating it yields CASSQGSWKGGKTDTQYF.

V is TRBV2 and J is TRBJ1-2; 9 bases are a match to TRBD1. Germline V CDR1 and CDR2: SNHLY, FYNNEI. CDR3 length: 14 amino acids. J lost 7 bases, V lost 5 bases, and 8 bases had no gene match. The CDR3 sequence: CASSSDRGTSGYTF. In DNA form, the CDR3 reads TGTGCCAGCAGTAGTGACAGGGGGACGTCTGGCTACACCTTC.

The chain uses TRBV11-2 and TRBJ1-5; 7 bases are shared with TRBD1. The junction had 4 bases not matched to a gene; V was cut back by 5 bases and J by 6 bases. Germline values: CDR1 SGHAT, CDR2 FQNNGV. The CDR3 covers 13 residues. The CDR3 is CASSLGQLQPQHF. CDR3 nucleotides: TGTGCCAGCAGCCTGGGACAGCTTCAGCCCCAGCATTTT.

The chain couples TRBV6-5 to TRBJ1-2; 7 nucleotides agree with TRBD1. From germline, CDR1 is MNHEY and CDR2 SVGAGI. V was clipped by 4 bases and J by 8 bases; unmatched bases: 7. The CDR3 contains 13 residues. CDR3 bases: TGTGCCAGCAGTTCCGCAGGGGGGAGCGGCTACACCTTC. Translating gives CASSSAGGSGYTF.

The chain combines TRBV27 with TRBJ2-3, with a tentative D call TRBD1 (5 bases). This CDR3 has 13 residues. Trimming shortened V by 6 bases and J by 3 bases, and 10 bases separated the two germline ends. Germline V lookup: CDR1 MNHEY, CDR2 SMNVEV (reference sequence). The CDR3 nucleotides read TGTGCCAGCAGGCCCACAGGTACAGATACGCAGTATTTT. Protein sequence: CASRPTGTDTQYF.

The chain recombines TRBV19 with TRBJ2-6; D possibly corresponds to TRBD2 (5 bases). Germline CDR1 reads LNHDA; CDR2 reads SQIVND (reference sequence). The CDR3 covers 14 residues. Trimming took 6 bases from V and 0 from J, leaving 6 bases between them. The CDR3 sequence is CASSGDSGANVLTF. CDR3 in DNA: TGTGCCAGTAGCGGGGACTCTGGGGCCAACGTCCTGACTTTC.

The CDR3: CASSLAGTAKLFF. The CDR3 region has the DNA TGTGCCAGCAGCTTAGCGGGTACAGCAAAACTGTTTTTT. The chain links TRBV7-8 to TRBJ1-4; the D is unclear. This CDR3 is 13 amino acids long. V shed 0 bases and J shed 10 bases, with 9 bases lying between them. Germline assignment: CDR1 SGHVS and CDR2 FQNEAQ. Combining the CDR3 with reference TRBV7-8 and TRBJ1-4 gives the whole variable domain GAGVSQSPRYKVAKRGQDVALRCDPISGHVSLFWYQQALGQGPEFLTYFQNEAQLDKSGLPSDRFFAERPEGSVSTLKIQRTQQEDSAVYLCASSLAGTAKLFFGSGTQLSVL.

In its sample, this clone was seen once. V is TRBV7-9 and J is TRBJ2-1; 7 positions match TRBD2. Germline V gene data show CDR1 as SEHNR and CDR2 as FQNEAQ (reference sequence). The J segment lost 9 bases and the V segment lost 5 bases, leaving 13 bases of the junction unmatched. The CDR3 runs to 15 residues. In DNA form, the CDR3 reads TGTGCCAGCAGCGCTGGCGGGACTACCCACATTGAGCAGTTCTTC. It translates to CASSAGGTTHIEQFF.

This clone was detected once. CDR3 nucleotide sequence: TGTGCCAGCAGCCTCCAGGCCCCTTCACCCCTCCACTTT. Translation: CASSLQAPSPLHF. The chain carries TRBV28 and TRBJ1-6; D ambiguous. In germline, CDR1 is MDHEN, CDR2 SYDVKM. The V end was cut by 6 bases, the J end by 9 bases, with 12 bases between. This CDR3 contains 13 residues. The complete variable domain, with remaining parts taken from reference TRBV28 and TRBJ1-6, reads DVKVTQSSRYLVKRTGEKVFLECVQDMDHENMFWYRQDPGLGLRLIYFSYDVKMKEKGDIPEGYSVSREKKERFSLILESASTNQTSMYLCASSLQAPSPLHFGNGTRLTVT.

This rearrangement joins TRBV3-1 (or the pseudogene TRBV3-2) to TRBJ2-5, with 7 bases matching TRBD2. The CDR3 spans 14 residues. J gave up 5 bases and V 4 bases, and 7 bases lay outside the gene matches. Germline V gene sequence: CDR1 LGHDT, CDR2 YNNKEL (reference sequence). The CDR3 DNA sequence: TGTGCCAGCAGCCGACGGGGGGTCGGGGAGACCCAGTACTTC. As protein: CASSRRGVGETQYF.

This chain joins TRBV7-2 and TRBJ2-1; 8 positions agree with TRBD2. Germline CDR1 reads SGHTA; CDR2 reads FQGNSA. V dropped 6 bases and J dropped 0; count of bases not matched to a gene: 7. The CDR3 extends over 16 amino acids. The CDR3 nucleotides read TGTGCCAGCAGTTGGGTGGGGACTAGCTCCTACAATGAGCAGTTCTTC. Its protein is CASSWVGTSSYNEQFF.

In the case of this clone: Other DNA variants within this sample encode the same CDR3. The V gene is TRBV15, the J gene TRBJ2-3, with TRBD1 identical over 9 bases. Trimming cost V 0 bases and J 6 bases; bases outside gene matches: 7. The germline V gene has CDR1 LNHNV and CDR2 YYDKDF (reference sequence). The CDR3 consists of 16 residues. This CDR3 is CATSRDPGQGRDTQYF. In DNA form, the CDR3 reads TGTGCCACCAGCAGAGATCCGGGACAGGGAAGGGATACGCAGTATTTT.